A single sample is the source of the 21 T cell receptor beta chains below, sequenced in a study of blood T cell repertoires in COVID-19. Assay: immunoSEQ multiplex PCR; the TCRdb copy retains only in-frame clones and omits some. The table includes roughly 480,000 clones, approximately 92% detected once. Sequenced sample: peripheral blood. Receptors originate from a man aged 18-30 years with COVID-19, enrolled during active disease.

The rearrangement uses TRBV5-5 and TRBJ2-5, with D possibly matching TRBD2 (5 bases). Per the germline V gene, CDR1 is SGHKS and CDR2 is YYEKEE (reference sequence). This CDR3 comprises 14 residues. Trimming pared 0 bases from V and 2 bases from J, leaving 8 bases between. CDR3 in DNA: TGTGCCAGCAGCTTGGCGGGGAGTCAAGAGACCCAGTACTTC. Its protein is CASSLAGSQETQYF.

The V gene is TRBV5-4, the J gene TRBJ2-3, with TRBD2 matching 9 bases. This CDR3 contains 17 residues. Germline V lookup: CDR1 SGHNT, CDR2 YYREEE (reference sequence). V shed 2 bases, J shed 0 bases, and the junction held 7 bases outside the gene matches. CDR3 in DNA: TGTGCCAGCAGCTTCTGGCTAGCGGGACCTAGCACAGATACGCAGTATTTT. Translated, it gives CASSFWLAGPSTDTQYF.

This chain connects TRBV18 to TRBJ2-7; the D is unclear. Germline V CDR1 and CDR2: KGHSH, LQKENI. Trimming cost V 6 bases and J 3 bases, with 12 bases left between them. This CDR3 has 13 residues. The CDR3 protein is CASSPPLDYEQYF. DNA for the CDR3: TGTGCCAGCTCCCCTCCGTTAGACTACGAGCAGTACTTC.

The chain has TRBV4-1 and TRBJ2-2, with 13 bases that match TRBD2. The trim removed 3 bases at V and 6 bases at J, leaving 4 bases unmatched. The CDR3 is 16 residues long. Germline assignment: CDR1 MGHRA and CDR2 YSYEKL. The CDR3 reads CASSHPGLAGPGELFF. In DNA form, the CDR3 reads TGCGCCAGCAGCCACCCGGGACTAGCGGGGCCCGGGGAGCTGTTTTTT.

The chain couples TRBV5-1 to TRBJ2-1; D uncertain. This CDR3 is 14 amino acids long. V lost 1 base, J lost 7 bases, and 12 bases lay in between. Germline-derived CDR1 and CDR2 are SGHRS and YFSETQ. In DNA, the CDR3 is TGCGCCAGCAGCTTGACGAGACAAACTAATGAGCAGTTCTTC. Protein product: CASSLTRQTNEQFF.

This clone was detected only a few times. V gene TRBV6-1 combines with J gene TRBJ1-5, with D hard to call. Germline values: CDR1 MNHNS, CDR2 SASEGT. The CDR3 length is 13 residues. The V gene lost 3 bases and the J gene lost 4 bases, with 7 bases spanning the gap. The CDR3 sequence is CASSEGRNQPQHF. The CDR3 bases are TGTGCCAGCAGTGAGGGGAGAAATCAGCCCCAGCATTTT.

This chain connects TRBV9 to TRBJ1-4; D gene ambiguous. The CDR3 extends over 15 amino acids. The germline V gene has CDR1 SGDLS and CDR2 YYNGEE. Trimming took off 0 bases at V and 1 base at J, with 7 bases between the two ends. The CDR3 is CASSVGGRTNEKLFF. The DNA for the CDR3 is TGTGCCAGCAGCGTAGGAGGGCGAACTAATGAAAAACTGTTTTTT.

In DNA, the CDR3 is TGTGCCAGCAGTTTCGACACCACCTACGAGCAGTACTTC. Its translation: CASSFDTTYEQYF. The chain joins TRBV12-3 or TRBV12-4 to TRBJ2-7, with D unresolved. V lost 3 bases and J lost 2, with 8 bases in between. This CDR3 is built from 13 residues.

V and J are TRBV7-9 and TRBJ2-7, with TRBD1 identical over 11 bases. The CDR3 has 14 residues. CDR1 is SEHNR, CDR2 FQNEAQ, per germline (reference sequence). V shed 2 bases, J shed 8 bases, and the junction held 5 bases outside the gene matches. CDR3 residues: CASSLPGQGVKQYF. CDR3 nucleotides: TGTGCCAGCAGCTTACCGGGACAGGGGGTTAAGCAGTACTTC.

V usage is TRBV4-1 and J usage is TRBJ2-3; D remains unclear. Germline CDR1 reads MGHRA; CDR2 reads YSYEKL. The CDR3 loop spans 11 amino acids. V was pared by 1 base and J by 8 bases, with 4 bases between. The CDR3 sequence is CASSQARTQYF. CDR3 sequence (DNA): TGCGCCAGCAGCCAAGCTCGTACGCAGTATTTT.

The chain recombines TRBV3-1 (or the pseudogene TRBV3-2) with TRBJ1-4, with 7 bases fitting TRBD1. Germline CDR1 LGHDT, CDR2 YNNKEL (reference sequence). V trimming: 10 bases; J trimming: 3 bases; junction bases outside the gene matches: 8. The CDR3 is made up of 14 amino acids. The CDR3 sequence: CATGSGTANEKLFF. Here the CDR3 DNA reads TGTGCCACCGGCTCCGGGACAGCTAATGAAAAACTGTTTTTT.

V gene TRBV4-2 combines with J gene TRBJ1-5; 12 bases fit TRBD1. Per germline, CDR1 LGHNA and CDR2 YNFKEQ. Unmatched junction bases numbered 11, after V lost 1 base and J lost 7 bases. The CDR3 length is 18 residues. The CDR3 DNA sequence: TGTGCCAGCAGCCAAGGTGGGGGGACAGGGGGCGCGGGGCAGCCCCAGCATTTT. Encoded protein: CASSQGGGTGGAGQPQHF.

CDR3 region: CASSLASGNGYTF. DNA for the CDR3: TGCGCCAGCAGCTTGGCCTCGGGGAATGGCTACACCTTC. The chain couples TRBV5-1 to TRBJ1-2; D is uncertain. Germline V gene data show CDR1 as SGHRS and CDR2 as YFSETQ. This CDR3 has 13 amino acids. The V end was cut by 0 bases, the J end by 6 bases, with 9 bases between.

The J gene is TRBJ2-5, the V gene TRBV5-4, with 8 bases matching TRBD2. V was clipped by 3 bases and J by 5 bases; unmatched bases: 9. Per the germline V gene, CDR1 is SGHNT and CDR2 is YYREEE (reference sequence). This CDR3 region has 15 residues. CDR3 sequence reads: CASSSPGLVSETQYF. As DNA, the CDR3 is TGTGCCAGCAGCTCCCCGGGACTAGTGTCTGAGACCCAGTACTTC.

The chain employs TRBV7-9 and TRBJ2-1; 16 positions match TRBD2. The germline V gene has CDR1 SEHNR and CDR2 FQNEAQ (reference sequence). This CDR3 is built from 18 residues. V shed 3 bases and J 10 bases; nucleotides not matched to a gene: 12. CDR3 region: CASSFPRPGLAGGREQFF. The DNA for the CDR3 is TGTGCCAGCAGCTTCCCCCGACCGGGACTAGCGGGGGGGCGGGAGCAGTTCTTC.

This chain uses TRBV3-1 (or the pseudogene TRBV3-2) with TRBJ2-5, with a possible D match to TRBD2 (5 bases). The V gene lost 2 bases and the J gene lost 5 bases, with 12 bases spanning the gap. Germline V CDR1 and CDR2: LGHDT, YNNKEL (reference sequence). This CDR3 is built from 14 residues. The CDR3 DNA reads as TGTGCCAGCAGCCAATCGATATGGGAGGAGACCCAGTACTTC. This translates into CASSQSIWEETQYF.

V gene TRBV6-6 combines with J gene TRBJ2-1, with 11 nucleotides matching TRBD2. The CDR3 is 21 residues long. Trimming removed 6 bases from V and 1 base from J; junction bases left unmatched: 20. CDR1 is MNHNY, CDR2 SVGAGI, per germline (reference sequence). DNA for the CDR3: TGTGCCAGCAGCAAGGTAGGACTAGCGGGCCCCGGGGTCGAGTCCTACAATGAGCAGTTCTTC. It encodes CASSKVGLAGPGVESYNEQFF.

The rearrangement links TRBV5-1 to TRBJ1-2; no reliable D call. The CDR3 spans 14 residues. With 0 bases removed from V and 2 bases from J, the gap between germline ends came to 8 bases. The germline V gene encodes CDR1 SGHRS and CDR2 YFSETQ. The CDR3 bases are TGCGCCAGCAGCTTGGGAGGTGCGAACTATGGCTACACCTTC. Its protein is CASSLGGANYGYTF.

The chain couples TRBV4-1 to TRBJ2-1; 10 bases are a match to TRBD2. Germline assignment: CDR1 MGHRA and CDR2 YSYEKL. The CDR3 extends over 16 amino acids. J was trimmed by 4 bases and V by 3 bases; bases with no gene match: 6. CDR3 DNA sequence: TGCGCCAGCAGCCATTTTGCTAGCGGGAGTTACAATGAGCAGTTCTTC. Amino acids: CASSHFASGSYNEQFF.

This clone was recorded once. The CDR3 DNA reads TGCAGTGCTAGTGGGGGACAGGGAAGGTATGGCTACACCTTC. Protein: CSASGGQGRYGYTF. The J gene is TRBJ1-2, the V gene TRBV20-1, with TRBD1 matching 9 bases. With 3 bases clipped from V and 5 bases from J, the junction kept 7 bases outside the gene matches. CDR1 is DFQATT and CDR2 is SNEGSKA in the germline V gene (reference sequence). This CDR3 is built from 14 residues.

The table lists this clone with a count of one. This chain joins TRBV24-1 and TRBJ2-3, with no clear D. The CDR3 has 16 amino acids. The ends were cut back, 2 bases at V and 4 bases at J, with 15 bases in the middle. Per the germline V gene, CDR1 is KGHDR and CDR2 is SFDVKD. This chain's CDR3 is CATSDWVVRSPDTQYF. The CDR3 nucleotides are TGTGCCACCAGTGATTGGGTGGTTCGGAGTCCAGATACGCAGTATTTT.